The 10 T cell receptor beta chains below come from one sample, sequenced in a study of response to subunit inactivated influenza vaccine. TCRdb fed the RT-PCR reads into MiXCR, producing one record per CDR3 protein. Of 650,000 to 800,000 distinct CDR3 sequences detected, around 13% appear once; the ten largest clones hold approximately 6.5%. Sequencing was performed on PBMCs from blood, taken 14 to 15 days before vaccination. The receptors stem from a man over 45 who received an inactivated influenza vaccine.

The chain links TRBV5-1 to TRBJ2-1, with TRBD1 as a possible D gene (5 bases). The CDR3 has 15 amino acids. Germline CDR1 reads SGHRS; CDR2 reads YFSETQ. The ends were cut back, 4 bases at V and 8 bases at J, with 19 bases in the middle. CDR3 sequence reads: CASSQGTLETDEQFF. CDR3 sequence (DNA): TGCGCCAGCAGCCAGGGTACGCTGGAAACCGATGAGCAGTTCTTC.

The rearrangement uses TRBV27 and TRBJ2-5; 13 bases line up with TRBD2. Losses at the gene ends were 2 bases for V and 4 bases for J; bases not matched to a gene: 4. CDR1 and CDR2 (germline): MNHEY, SMNVEV (reference sequence). This CDR3 comprises 16 residues. The CDR3 nucleotides read TGTGCCAGCAGTTTAGTTGGACTAGCGGGAGTAGAGACCCAGTACTTC. Residues: CASSLVGLAGVETQYF.

This clonotype was seen more than once but under ten times. The rearrangement uses TRBV9 and TRBJ2-5; either TRBD1 or TRBD2 may fit D (5 bases each). V was cut by 3 bases and J by 4 bases, with 16 bases left in between. In germline, CDR1 is SGDLS, CDR2 YYNGEE. CDR3 length: 15 residues. CDR3 sequence reads: CASSEGPEGLETQYF. The CDR3, as DNA: TGTGCCAGCAGCGAGGGGCCTGAGGGGCTAGAGACCCAGTACTTC.

This rearrangement joins TRBV24-1 to TRBJ2-2; D unclear. The CDR3 length is 16 residues. The germline gives CDR1 KGHDR, CDR2 SFDVKD. Trimming cost V 3 bases and J 0 bases, with 10 bases left between them. CDR3 in amino acids: CATSDVGRSNTGELFF. The CDR3 DNA is TGTGCCACCAGTGATGTAGGACGGTCGAACACCGGGGAGCTGTTTTTT.

The chain has TRBV20-1 and TRBJ2-7, with D possibly being TRBD2 (6 bases). Trimming cost V 5 bases and J 2 bases, with 13 bases left between them. Germline V CDR1 and CDR2: DFQATT, SNEGSKA (reference sequence). There are 13 residues in the CDR3. CDR3 residues: CSASRGGTYEQYF. The CDR3 region has the DNA TGCAGTGCTTCCCGCGGAGGGACCTACGAGCAGTACTTC.

On this clonotype itself: Germline and junction disagree at one end, which may indicate a read error. This chain connects TRBV15 to TRBJ2-7; TRBD1 aligns across 8 bases. CDR1 and CDR2 (germline): LNHNV, YYDKDF (reference sequence). This CDR3 contains 14 residues. CDR3 coding DNA: TGTGCCACCAGCGGAGACAGGGGTTCCTACGAGCAGTACTTC. Translating it yields CATSGDRGSYEQYF.

This chain links TRBV20-1 with TRBJ1-2; 12 nucleotides align to TRBD1. The CDR3 contains 14 residues. The germline V gene encodes CDR1 DFQATT and CDR2 SNEGSKA (reference sequence). With 6 bases clipped from V and 7 bases from J, the junction kept 9 bases outside the gene matches. The CDR3, as DNA: TGCAGTGCCGAGAGGGACAGGGGGCGGAGTGGCTACACCTTC. Its protein product is CSAERDRGRSGYTF.

The rearrangement links TRBV29-1 to TRBJ2-5; TRBD2 matches at 12 bases. The CDR3 totals 14 residues. Trimming removed 5 bases from V and 2 bases from J; junction bases left unmatched: 3. CDR1 and CDR2 (germline): SQVTM, ANQGSEA. Written as DNA, the CDR3 is TGCAGCGTTCCCGGGACTAGCGGGCAAGAGACCCAGTACTTC. Amino acids: CSVPGTSGQETQYF.

This clonotype was observed a handful of times. This chain links TRBV7-2 with TRBJ2-7; perhaps TRBD2 as D (5 bases). The V gene's germline CDR1 is SGHTA and CDR2 FQGNSA. The CDR3 extends over 13 amino acids. Deletions cut 1 base from V and 12 bases from J, with 16 bases between. The CDR3 loop is CASSLGVASLGYF. The CDR3 nucleotides are TGTGCCAGCAGCTTAGGAGTAGCGTCTCTGGGGTACTTC.

The V and J genes are TRBV4-2 and TRBJ1-1; 7 bases fit TRBD1. The CDR3 length is 15 residues. From germline, CDR1 is LGHNA and CDR2 YNFKEQ. Trimming took 5 bases from V and 0 from J; bases not matched to a gene: 6. CDR3: CASSSTGLMNTEAFF. For the CDR3, the DNA is TGTGCCAGCAGCTCGACAGGGCTTATGAACACTGAAGCTTTCTTT.